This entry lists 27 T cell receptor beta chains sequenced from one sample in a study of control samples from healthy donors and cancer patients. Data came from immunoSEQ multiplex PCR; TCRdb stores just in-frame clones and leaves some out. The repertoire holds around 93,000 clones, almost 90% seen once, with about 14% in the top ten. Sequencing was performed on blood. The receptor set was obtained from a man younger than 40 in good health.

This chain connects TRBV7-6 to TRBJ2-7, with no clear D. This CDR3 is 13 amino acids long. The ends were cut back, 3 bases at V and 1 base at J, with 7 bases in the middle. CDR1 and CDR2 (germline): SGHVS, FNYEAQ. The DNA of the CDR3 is TGTGCCAGCAGCTTTGAAAGTTCCTACGAGCAGTACTTC. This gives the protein CASSFESSYEQYF.

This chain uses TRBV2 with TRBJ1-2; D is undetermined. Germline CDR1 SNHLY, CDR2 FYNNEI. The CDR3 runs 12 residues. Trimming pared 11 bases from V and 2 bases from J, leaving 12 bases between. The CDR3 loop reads CASSTENYGYTF. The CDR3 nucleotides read TGTGCCTCTTCGACGGAGAACTATGGCTACACCTTC.

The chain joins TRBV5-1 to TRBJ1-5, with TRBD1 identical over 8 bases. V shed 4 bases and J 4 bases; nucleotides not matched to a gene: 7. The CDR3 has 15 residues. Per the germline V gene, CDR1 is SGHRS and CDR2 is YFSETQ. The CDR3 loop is CASSPLTGGNQPQHF. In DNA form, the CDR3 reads TGCGCCAGCAGCCCGTTAACAGGGGGTAATCAGCCCCAGCATTTT.

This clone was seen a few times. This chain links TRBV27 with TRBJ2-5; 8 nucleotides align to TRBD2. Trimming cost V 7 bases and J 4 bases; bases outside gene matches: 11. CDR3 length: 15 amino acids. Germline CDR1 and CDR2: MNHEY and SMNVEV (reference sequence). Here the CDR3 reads CASKRIGGGRETQYF. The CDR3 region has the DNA TGTGCCAGCAAGAGGATAGGCGGGGGGAGAGAGACCCAGTACTTC.

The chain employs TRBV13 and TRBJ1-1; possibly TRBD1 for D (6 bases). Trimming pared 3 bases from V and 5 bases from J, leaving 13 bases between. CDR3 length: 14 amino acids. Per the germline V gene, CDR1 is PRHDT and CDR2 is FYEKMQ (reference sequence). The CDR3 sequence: CASSFGGRGTEAFF. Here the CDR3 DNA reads TGTGCCAGCAGCTTTGGGGGGCGAGGAACTGAAGCTTTCTTT.

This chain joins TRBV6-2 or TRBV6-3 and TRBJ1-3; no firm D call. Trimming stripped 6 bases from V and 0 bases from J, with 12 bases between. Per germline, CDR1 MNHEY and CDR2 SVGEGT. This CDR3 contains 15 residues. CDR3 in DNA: TGTGCCAGCAGCTCCCCCGCAGGCTCTGGAAACACCATATATTTT. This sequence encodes CASSSPAGSGNTIYF.

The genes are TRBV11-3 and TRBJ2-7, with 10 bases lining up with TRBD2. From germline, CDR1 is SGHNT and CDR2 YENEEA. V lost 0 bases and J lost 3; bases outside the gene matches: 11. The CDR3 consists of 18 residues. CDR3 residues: CASSLDWTSGKRNYEQYF. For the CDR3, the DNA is TGTGCCAGCAGCTTAGATTGGACTAGCGGAAAAAGGAACTACGAGCAGTACTTC.

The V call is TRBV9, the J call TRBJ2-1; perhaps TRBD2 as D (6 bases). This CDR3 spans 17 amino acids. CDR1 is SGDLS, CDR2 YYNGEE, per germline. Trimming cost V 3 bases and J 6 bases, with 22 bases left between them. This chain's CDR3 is CASSDAVISGRSNEQFF. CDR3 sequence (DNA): TGTGCCAGCAGCGATGCCGTAATTAGCGGCCGGAGCAATGAGCAGTTCTTC.

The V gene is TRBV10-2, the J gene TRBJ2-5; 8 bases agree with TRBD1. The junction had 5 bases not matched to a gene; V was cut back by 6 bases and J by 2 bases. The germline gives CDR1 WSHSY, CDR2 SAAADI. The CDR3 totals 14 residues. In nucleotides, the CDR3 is TGCGCCAGCAGCCGGACAGGGCTACAAGAGACCCAGTACTTC. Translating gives CASSRTGLQETQYF.

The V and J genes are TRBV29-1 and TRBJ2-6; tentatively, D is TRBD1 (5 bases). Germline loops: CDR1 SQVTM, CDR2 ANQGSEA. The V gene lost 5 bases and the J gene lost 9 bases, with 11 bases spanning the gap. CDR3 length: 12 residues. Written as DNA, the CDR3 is TGCAGCGTTCGCCAGGGCGGCAACGTCCTGACTTTC. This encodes CSVRQGGNVLTF.

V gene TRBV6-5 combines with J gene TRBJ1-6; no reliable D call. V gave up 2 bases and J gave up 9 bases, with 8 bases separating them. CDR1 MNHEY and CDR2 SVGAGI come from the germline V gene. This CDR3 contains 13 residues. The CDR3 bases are TGTGCCAGCAGTTACGAATACTCTTCACCCCTCCACTTT. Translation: CASSYEYSSPLHF.

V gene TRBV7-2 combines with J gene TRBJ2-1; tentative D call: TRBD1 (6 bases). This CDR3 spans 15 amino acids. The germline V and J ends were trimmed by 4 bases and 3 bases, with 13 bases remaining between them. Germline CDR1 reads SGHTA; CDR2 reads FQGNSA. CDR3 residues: CASSSGTRSYNEQFF. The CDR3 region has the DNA TGTGCCAGCAGCTCCGGGACAAGAAGCTACAATGAGCAGTTCTTC.

The CDR3 coding sequence is TGTGCCAGCATTTTAGTCGAGGTGCGGGCTTTCTTT. Translation gives CASILVEVRAFF. The chain couples TRBV2 to TRBJ1-1, with D unclear. Germline loops: CDR1 SNHLY, CDR2 FYNNEI. CDR3 length: 12 residues. The ends were cut back, 7 bases at V and 11 bases at J, with 17 bases in the middle.

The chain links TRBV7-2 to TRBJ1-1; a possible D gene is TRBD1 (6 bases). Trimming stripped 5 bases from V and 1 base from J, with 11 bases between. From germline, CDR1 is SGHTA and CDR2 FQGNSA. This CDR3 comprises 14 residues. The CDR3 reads CASSPDRTNTEAFF. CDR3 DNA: TGTGCCAGCAGCCCAGACAGGACGAACACTGAAGCTTTCTTT.

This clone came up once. The CDR3 DNA is TGTGCCAGCAGTGATCGGACAGGGGAGGCGGCGTACATTCAGTACTTC. Protein sequence: CASSDRTGEAAYIQYF. This chain uses TRBV6-1 with TRBJ2-4, with 9 nucleotides matching TRBD1. With V trimmed by 3 bases and J by 8 bases, 11 bases remained unmatched. Germline lookup yields CDR1 MNHNS and CDR2 SASEGT. The CDR3 sequence is 16 residues long.

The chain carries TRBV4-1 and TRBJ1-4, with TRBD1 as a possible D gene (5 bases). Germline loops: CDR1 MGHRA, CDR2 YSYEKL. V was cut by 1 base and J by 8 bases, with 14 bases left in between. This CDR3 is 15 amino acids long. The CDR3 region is CASSQVMGLGEKLFF. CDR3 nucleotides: TGCGCCAGCAGCCAAGTGATGGGGCTGGGAGAAAAACTGTTTTTT.

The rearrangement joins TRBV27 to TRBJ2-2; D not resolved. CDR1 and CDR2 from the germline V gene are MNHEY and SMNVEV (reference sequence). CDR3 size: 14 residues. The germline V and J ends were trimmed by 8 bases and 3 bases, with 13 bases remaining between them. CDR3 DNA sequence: TGTGCCAGCTGTTCTAGTCCTGACACCGGGGAGCTGTTTTTT. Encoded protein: CASCSSPDTGELFF.

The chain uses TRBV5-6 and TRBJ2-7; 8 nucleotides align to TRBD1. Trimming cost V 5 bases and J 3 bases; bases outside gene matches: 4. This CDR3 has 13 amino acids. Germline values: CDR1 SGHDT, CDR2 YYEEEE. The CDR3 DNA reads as TGTGCCAGCAGTGACAGGGGAAGCTACGAGCAGTACTTC. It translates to CASSDRGSYEQYF.

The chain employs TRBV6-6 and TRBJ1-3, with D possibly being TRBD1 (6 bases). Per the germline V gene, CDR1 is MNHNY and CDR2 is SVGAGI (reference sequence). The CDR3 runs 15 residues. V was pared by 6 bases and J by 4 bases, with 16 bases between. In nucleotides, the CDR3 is TGTGCCAGCAGGCAACAGGGAGGGGCAGGAAACACCATATATTTT. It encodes CASRQQGGAGNTIYF.

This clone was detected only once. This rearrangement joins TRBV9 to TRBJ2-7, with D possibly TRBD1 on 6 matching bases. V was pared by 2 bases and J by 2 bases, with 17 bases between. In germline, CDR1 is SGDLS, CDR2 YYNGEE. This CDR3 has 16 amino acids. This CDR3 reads CASSVTDSLATYEQYF. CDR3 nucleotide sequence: TGTGCCAGCAGCGTCACGGACAGCCTTGCAACCTACGAGCAGTACTTC.

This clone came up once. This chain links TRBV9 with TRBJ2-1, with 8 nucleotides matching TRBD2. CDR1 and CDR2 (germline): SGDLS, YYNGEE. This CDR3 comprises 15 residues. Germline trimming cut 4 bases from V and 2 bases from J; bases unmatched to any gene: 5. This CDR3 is CASSNSGNPYNEQFF. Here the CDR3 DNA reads TGTGCCAGCAGCAATAGCGGGAACCCCTACAATGAGCAGTTCTTC.

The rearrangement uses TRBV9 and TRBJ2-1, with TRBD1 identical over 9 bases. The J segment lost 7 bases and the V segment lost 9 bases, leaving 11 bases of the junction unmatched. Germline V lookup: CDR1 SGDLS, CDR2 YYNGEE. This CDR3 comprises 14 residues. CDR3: CATPRDREANEQFF. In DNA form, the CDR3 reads TGTGCCACTCCACGGGACAGGGAGGCTAATGAGCAGTTCTTC.

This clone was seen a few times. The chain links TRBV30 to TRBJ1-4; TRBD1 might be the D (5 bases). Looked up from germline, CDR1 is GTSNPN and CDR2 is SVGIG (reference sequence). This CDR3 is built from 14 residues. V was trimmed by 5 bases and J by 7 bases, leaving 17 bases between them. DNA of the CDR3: TGTGCCTGGCGAGGCGCAGGGAGTAGTGAAAAACTGTTTTTT. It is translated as CAWRGAGSSEKLFF.

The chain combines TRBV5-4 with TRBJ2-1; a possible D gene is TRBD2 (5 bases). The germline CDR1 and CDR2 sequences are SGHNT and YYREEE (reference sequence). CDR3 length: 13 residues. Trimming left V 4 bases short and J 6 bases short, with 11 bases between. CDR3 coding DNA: TGTGCCAGCAGCCCCGGGATCAGCAATGAGCAGTTCTTC. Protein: CASSPGISNEQFF. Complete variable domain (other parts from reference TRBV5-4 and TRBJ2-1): ETGVTQSPTHLIKTRGQQVTLRCSSQSGHNTVSWYQQALGQGPQFIFQYYREEENGRGNFPPRFSGLQFPNYSSELNVNALELDDSALYLCASSPGISNEQFFGPGTRLTVL.

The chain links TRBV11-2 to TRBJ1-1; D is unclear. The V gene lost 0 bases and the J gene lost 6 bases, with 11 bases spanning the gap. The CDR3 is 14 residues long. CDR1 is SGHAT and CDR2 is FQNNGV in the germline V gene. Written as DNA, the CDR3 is TGTGCCAGCAGCTTAGATAGGACTGCTGCTGAAGCTTTCTTT. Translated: CASSLDRTAAEAFF.

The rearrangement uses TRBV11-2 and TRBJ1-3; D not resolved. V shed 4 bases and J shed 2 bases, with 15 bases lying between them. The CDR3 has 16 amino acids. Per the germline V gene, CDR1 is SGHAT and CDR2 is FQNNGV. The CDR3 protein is CASSWPGRGAGNTIYF. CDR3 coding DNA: TGTGCCAGCAGCTGGCCAGGCCGCGGGGCTGGAAACACCATATATTTT.

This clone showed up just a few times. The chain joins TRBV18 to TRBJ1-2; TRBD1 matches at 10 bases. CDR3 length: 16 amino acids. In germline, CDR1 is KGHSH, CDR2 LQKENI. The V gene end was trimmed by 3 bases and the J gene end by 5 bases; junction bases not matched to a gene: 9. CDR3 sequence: CASSPGRTGGVYGYTF. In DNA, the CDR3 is TGTGCCAGCTCACCTGGACGGACAGGGGGAGTTTATGGCTACACCTTC. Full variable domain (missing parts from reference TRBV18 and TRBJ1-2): NAGVMQNPRHLVRRRGQEARLRCSPMKGHSHVYWYRQLPEEGLKFMVYLQKENIIDESGMPKERFSAEFPKEGPSILRIQQVVRGDSAAYFCASSPGRTGGVYGYTFGSGTRLTVV.